These 3 T cell receptor beta chains came from one sample sequenced in a study of blood T cell repertoires in COVID-19. Using immunoSEQ multiplex PCR, the repertoire was profiled, and TCRdb retains in-frame clones only, with some absent. Of 250,000 to 350,000 clones detected, 80% to 90% appear once; the ten largest clones hold about 10%. Material for sequencing was PBMCs or T cells enriched from blood (not recorded which). The receptors come from a woman under 30 who had recovered from COVID-19.

The chain recombines TRBV4-1 with TRBJ1-4, with TRBD1 matching over 11 bases. The CDR3 length is 14 residues. Germline-derived CDR1 and CDR2 are MGHRA and YSYEKL. J was trimmed by 7 bases and V by 3 bases; bases with no gene match: 1. CDR3 coding DNA: TGCGCCAGCAGCCAGGGGACAGGGGGTGAAAAACTGTTTTTT. This gives the protein CASSQGTGGEKLFF.

The CDR3 bases are TGCGCCAGCAGCTTACGACAGGTCCTTTCCTACAATGAGCAGTTCTTC. This encodes CASSLRQVLSYNEQFF. This sequence joins TRBV5-1 and TRBJ2-1; TRBD1 might be the D (6 bases). Germline V gene lookup returns CDR1 SGHRS and CDR2 YFSETQ. The V end lost 2 bases, the J end lost 1 base, and 13 bases lay between the germline ends. The CDR3 spans 16 residues.

The chain combines TRBV5-1 with TRBJ1-1; D is uncertain. In germline, CDR1 is SGHRS, CDR2 YFSETQ. The CDR3 loop spans 16 amino acids. V shed 2 bases and J shed 5 bases, with 19 bases lying between them. The DNA for the CDR3 is TGCGCCAGCAGCTTACTCCCGCCAACTCCCCGGACTGAAGCTTTCTTT. Its translation is CASSLLPPTPRTEAFF.